These 21 T cell receptor beta chains were all obtained from the same sample, sequenced in a study of cytomegalovirus exposure and HLA in healthy donors. PCR was performed using 60 Vbeta and 13 Jbeta primers. Libraries were prepared by immunoSEQ multiplex PCR; TCRdb keeps only in-frame clonotypes and omits some of them. The data contain 150,000 to 180,000 clones, 74% of them singletons. The sequenced material came from PBMCs. The receptor source for this set is a man aged 25-45 years in good health and CMV-seronegative.

This sequence joins TRBV4-2 and TRBJ2-2, with TRBD2 identical over 8 bases. V gave up 0 bases and J gave up 5 bases; unmatched junction bases: 11. The CDR3 has 18 residues. In germline, CDR1 is LGHNA, CDR2 YNFKEQ. The CDR3 loop is CASSQEWDGGAWTGELFF. The CDR3 region has the DNA TGTGCCAGCAGCCAAGAATGGGACGGGGGGGCCTGGACCGGGGAGCTGTTTTTT.

J is TRBJ1-1 and V is TRBV7-6; D may be TRBD1 (5 bases). This CDR3 spans 13 amino acids. CDR1 is SGHVS, CDR2 FNYEAQ, per germline. V gave up 5 bases and J gave up 3 bases, with 10 bases separating them. The DNA of the CDR3 is TGTGCCAGCAGCCTCGAAGGGGACACTGAAGCTTTCTTT. Amino acid sequence: CASSLEGDTEAFF.

This chain links TRBV7-9 with TRBJ2-1; D gene ambiguous. CDR1 SEHNR and CDR2 FQNEAQ come from the germline V gene (reference sequence). The CDR3 runs to 14 residues. V lost 4 bases and J lost 8, with 15 bases in between. In DNA, the CDR3 is TGTGCCAGCAGCTCCGAAGAACTTTACTATGAGCAGTTCTTC. The encoded protein is CASSSEELYYEQFF.

The rearrangement joins TRBV19 to TRBJ1-1; 8 bases are a match to TRBD1. The V and J ends lost 4 bases and 7 bases, in that order; junction bases with no gene match: 5. CDR1 and CDR2 from the germline V gene are LNHDA and SQIVND (reference sequence). The CDR3 is 13 residues long. CDR3 sequence: CASSTGQDDEAFF. The CDR3, as DNA: TGTGCCAGTAGTACGGGACAGGACGATGAAGCTTTCTTT. The variable domain in full, completed from reference TRBV19 and TRBJ1-1, reads DGGITQSPKYLFRKEGQNVTLSCEQNLNHDAMYWYRQDPGQGLRLIYYSQIVNDFQKGDIAEGYSVSREKKESFPLTVTSAQKNPTAFYLCASSTGQDDEAFFGQGTRLTVV.

The J gene is TRBJ2-5, the V gene TRBV19, with a weak D call TRBD1 (6 bases). The germline V gene has CDR1 LNHDA and CDR2 SQIVND (reference sequence). The CDR3 consists of 14 residues. Trimming took 0 bases from V and 6 from J, leaving 11 bases between them. The CDR3 spells CASSIDQGGKTQYF. The CDR3 nucleotides are TGTGCCAGTAGTATAGATCAAGGGGGAAAGACCCAGTACTTC. Full variable domain (outside the CDR3, taken from reference TRBV19 and TRBJ2-5): DGGITQSPKYLFRKEGQNVTLSCEQNLNHDAMYWYRQDPGQGLRLIYYSQIVNDFQKGDIAEGYSVSREKKESFPLTVTSAQKNPTAFYLCASSIDQGGKTQYFGPGTRLLVL.

The rearrangement links TRBV7-6 to TRBJ2-1; D unresolved. Per the germline V gene, CDR1 is SGHVS and CDR2 is FNYEAQ. Trimming took 6 bases from V and 3 from J, leaving 12 bases between them. This CDR3 is 14 amino acids long. In DNA, the CDR3 is TGTGCCAGCAGTGCGGTGCAGAACTACAATGAGCAGTTCTTC. This encodes CASSAVQNYNEQFF.

The genes are TRBV5-4 and TRBJ2-7; the match to TRBD1 covers 7 bases. V shed 4 bases, J shed 2 bases, and the junction held 9 bases outside the gene matches. The CDR3 has 15 amino acids. The germline gives CDR1 SGHNT, CDR2 YYREEE (reference sequence). The CDR3 DNA is TGTGCCAGCAGCAGAGACAGGGAGTTAGCCTACGAGCAGTACTTC. As protein: CASSRDRELAYEQYF. The variable domain in full, completed from reference TRBV5-4 and TRBJ2-7, reads ETGVTQSPTHLIKTRGQQVTLRCSSQSGHNTVSWYQQALGQGPQFIFQYYREEENGRGNFPPRFSGLQFPNYSSELNVNALELDDSALYLCASSRDRELAYEQYFGPGTRLTVT.

This clone was found a few times. This sequence joins TRBV5-1 and TRBJ2-7, with D possibly matching TRBD1 (6 bases). This CDR3 is built from 14 residues. V dropped 0 bases and J dropped 3 bases, with 10 bases sitting between them. From germline, CDR1 is SGHRS and CDR2 YFSETQ. CDR3 nucleotides: TGCGCCAGCAGCTTGGGGGACAAGAACTACGAGCAGTACTTC. This encodes CASSLGDKNYEQYF.

V and J are TRBV29-1 and TRBJ2-7; 7 bases fit TRBD1. This CDR3 contains 12 residues. CDR1 SQVTM and CDR2 ANQGSEA come from the germline V gene. The junction had 1 base not matched to a gene; V was cut back by 5 bases and J by 0 bases. The CDR3 DNA is TGCAGCGTTTGGGACAGCTCCTACGAGCAGTACTTC. It specifies CSVWDSSYEQYF.

The rearrangement joins TRBV6-1 to TRBJ1-2, with 7 bases lining up with TRBD1. The CDR3 runs 14 residues. Germline loops: CDR1 MNHNS, CDR2 SASEGT. V was clipped by 2 bases and J by 4 bases; unmatched bases: 4. CDR3 amino acids: CASSEPSGGYGYTF. In nucleotides, the CDR3 is TGTGCCAGCAGTGAACCGTCAGGGGGCTATGGCTACACCTTC.

The table lists this clone with a few counts. This chain joins TRBV5-8 and TRBJ1-2, with TRBD1 matching 7 bases. V lost 2 bases, J lost 5 bases, and 6 bases stayed unmatched. Looked up from germline, CDR1 is SGHTS and CDR2 is YDEGEE. This CDR3 has 14 residues. The chain's CDR3 is CASSFPTGLYGYTF. The CDR3 nucleotides are TGTGCCAGCAGCTTCCCGACAGGGCTATATGGCTACACCTTC.

The J gene is TRBJ1-4, the V gene TRBV28; maybe TRBD1 (6 bases). Trimming removed 5 bases from V and 3 bases from J, with 13 bases in between. The CDR3 contains 15 residues. Germline CDR1 and CDR2: MDHEN and SYDVKM. This CDR3 is CASSATGTSNEKLFF. The CDR3 DNA reads TGTGCCAGCAGTGCCACCGGGACATCTAATGAAAAACTGTTTTTT.

This chain links TRBV27 with TRBJ2-7; weak D call: TRBD2 (6 bases). The V gene's germline CDR1 is MNHEY and CDR2 SMNVEV (reference sequence). The CDR3 runs to 15 residues. V was shortened by 5 bases and J by 3 bases, with 17 bases between the two germline ends. The CDR3 bases are TGTGCCAGCAGTATCCCTCGGGACTCCAACTACGAGCAGTACTTC. It is translated as CASSIPRDSNYEQYF.

The chain couples TRBV2 to TRBJ1-3, with 7 nucleotides matching TRBD1. CDR1 is SNHLY, CDR2 FYNNEI, per germline. The CDR3 is 19 residues long. Trimming took 4 bases from V and 0 from J; bases not matched to a gene: 15. The CDR3 is CASSGNEFPGQSSGNTIYF. The CDR3 nucleotides are TGTGCCAGCAGTGGGAACGAGTTCCCGGGACAGAGCTCTGGAAACACCATATATTTT.

The V gene is TRBV6-6, the J gene TRBJ1-2; 7 positions match TRBD1. The CDR3 length is 13 residues. V was clipped by 4 bases and J by 8 bases; unmatched bases: 7. Germline lookup yields CDR1 MNHNY and CDR2 SVGAGI (reference sequence). The CDR3 loop is CASSSTGNGGYTF. The DNA for the CDR3 is TGTGCCAGCAGTTCGACAGGGAATGGAGGCTACACCTTC.

V and J are TRBV2 and TRBJ1-1, with unresolved D. The V end lost 2 bases, the J end lost 1 base, and 11 bases lay between the germline ends. Germline CDR1 and CDR2: SNHLY and FYNNEI. The CDR3 contains 15 residues. CDR3 amino acids: CASSEQVLSNTEAFF. CDR3 sequence (DNA): TGTGCCAGCAGTGAACAGGTCCTCTCGAACACTGAAGCTTTCTTT.

A remark on this clone: This sample also contains other DNA sequences that code for the same CDR3. The chain couples TRBV4-3 to TRBJ2-7; TRBD2 might be the D (6 bases). The length of the CDR3 is 17 residues. The germline gives CDR1 LGHNA, CDR2 YSLEER. Trimming took 0 bases from V and 4 from J, leaving 19 bases between them. The CDR3 DNA follows: TGCGCCAGCAGCCAAGAACTTGGCGGTACGGGAGTTTACGAGCAGTACTTC. It yields the protein CASSQELGGTGVYEQYF.

The genes are TRBV9 and TRBJ2-3; no clear D. Germline V lookup: CDR1 SGDLS, CDR2 YYNGEE. Trimming took off 7 bases at V and 8 bases at J, with 14 bases between the two ends. The CDR3 spans 12 residues. CDR3 sequence reads: CASETVYATQYF. CDR3 bases: TGTGCCAGCGAAACTGTATATGCTACGCAGTATTTT.

The chain carries TRBV29-1 and TRBJ1-4; the match to TRBD1 covers 9 bases. The V segment lost 6 bases and the J segment 3 bases; nucleotides outside the gene matches: 5. CDR3 length: 14 residues. The germline CDR1 and CDR2 sequences are SQVTM and ANQGSEA. CDR3 protein: CSVRTGASNEKLFF. DNA of the CDR3: TGCAGCGTCCGGACAGGGGCTTCTAATGAAAAACTGTTTTTT.

The rearrangement uses TRBV27 and TRBJ2-7; TRBD1 is a possible D gene (6 bases). The V and J ends lost 0 bases and 3 bases respectively, with 18 bases between them. Germline CDR1 and CDR2: MNHEY and SMNVEV (reference sequence). The CDR3 is 17 amino acids. CDR3 DNA sequence: TGTGCCAGCAGTTTATCCCCGACAGGACAATCTTACTACGAGCAGTACTTC. The encoded protein is CASSLSPTGQSYYEQYF.

This chain uses TRBV29-1 with TRBJ1-6; TRBD1 matches at 7 bases. The CDR3 covers 13 residues. Trimming removed 4 bases from V and 8 bases from J; junction bases left unmatched: 5. Germline CDR1 SQVTM, CDR2 ANQGSEA. The CDR3: CSVADTGDSPLHF. The CDR3 nucleotides read TGCAGCGTTGCGGACACAGGGGATTCACCCCTCCACTTT.